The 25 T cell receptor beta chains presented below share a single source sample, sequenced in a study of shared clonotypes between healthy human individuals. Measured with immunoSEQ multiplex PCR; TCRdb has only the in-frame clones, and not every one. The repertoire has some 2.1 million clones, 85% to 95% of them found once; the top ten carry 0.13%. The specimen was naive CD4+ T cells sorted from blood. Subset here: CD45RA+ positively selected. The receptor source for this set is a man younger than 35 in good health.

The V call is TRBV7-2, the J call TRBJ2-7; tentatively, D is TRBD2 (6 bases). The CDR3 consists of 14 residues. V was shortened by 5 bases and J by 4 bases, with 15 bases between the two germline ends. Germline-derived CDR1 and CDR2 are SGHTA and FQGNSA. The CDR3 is CASSPRLVGYEQYF. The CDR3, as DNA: TGTGCCAGCAGCCCGCGACTAGTTGGGTACGAGCAGTACTTC. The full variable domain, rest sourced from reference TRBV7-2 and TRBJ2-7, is GAGVSQSPSNKVTEKGKDVELRCDPISGHTALYWYRQSLGQGLEFLIYFQGNSAPDKSGLPSDRFSAERTGGSVSTLTIQRTQQEDSAVYLCASSPRLVGYEQYFGPGTRLTVT.

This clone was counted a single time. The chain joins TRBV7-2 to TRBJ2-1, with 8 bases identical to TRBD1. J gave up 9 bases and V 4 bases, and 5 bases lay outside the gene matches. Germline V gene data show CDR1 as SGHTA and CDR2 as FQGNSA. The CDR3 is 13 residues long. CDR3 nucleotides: TGTGCCAGCAGCTGGACAGGGCAAGTTGAGCAGTTCTTC. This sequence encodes CASSWTGQVEQFF.

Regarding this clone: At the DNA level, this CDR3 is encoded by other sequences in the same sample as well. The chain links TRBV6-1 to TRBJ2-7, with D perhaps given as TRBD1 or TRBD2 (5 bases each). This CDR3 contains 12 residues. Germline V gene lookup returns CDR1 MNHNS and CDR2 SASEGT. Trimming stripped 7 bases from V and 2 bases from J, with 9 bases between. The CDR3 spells CASNRGPYEQYF. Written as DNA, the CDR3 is TGTGCCAGCAATCGGGGCCCCTACGAGCAGTACTTC.

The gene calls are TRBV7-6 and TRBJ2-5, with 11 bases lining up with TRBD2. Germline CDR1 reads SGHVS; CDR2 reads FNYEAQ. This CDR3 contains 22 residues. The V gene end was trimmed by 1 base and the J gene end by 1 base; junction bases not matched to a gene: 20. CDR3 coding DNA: TGTGCCAGCAGCTTAGGACGGGACAGATCTACTAGCGGGAGAGCTGGCCAAGAGACCCAGTACTTC. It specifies CASSLGRDRSTSGRAGQETQYF.

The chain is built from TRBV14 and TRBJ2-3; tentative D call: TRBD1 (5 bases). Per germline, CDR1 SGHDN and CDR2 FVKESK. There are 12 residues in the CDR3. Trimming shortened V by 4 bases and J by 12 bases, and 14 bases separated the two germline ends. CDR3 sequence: CASSPRQGPQYF. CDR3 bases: TGTGCCAGCAGCCCCCGCCAGGGCCCTCAGTATTTT.

The CDR3 loop reads CASSKGVREQFF. The CDR3 coding sequence is TGTGCCAGCAGTAAGGGGGTGCGTGAGCAGTTCTTC. V usage is TRBV25-1 and J usage is TRBJ2-1; TRBD1 might be the D (6 bases). Trimming took off 5 bases at V and 9 bases at J, with 11 bases between the two ends. CDR1 is MGHDK and CDR2 is SYGVNS in the germline V gene. The CDR3 has 12 residues. The whole variable domain, remainder taken from reference TRBV25-1 and TRBJ2-1, is EADIYQTPRYLVIGTGKKITLECSQTMGHDKMYWYQQDPGMELHLIHYSYGVNSTEKGDLSSESTVSRIRTEHFPLTLESARPSHTSQYLCASSKGVREQFFGPGTRLTVL.

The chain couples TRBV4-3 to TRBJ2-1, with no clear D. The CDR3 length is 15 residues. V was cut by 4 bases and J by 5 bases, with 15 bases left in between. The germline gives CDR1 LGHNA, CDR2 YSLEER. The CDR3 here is CASSPRALANNEQFF. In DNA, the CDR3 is TGCGCCAGCAGCCCACGGGCCCTGGCCAACAATGAGCAGTTCTTC.

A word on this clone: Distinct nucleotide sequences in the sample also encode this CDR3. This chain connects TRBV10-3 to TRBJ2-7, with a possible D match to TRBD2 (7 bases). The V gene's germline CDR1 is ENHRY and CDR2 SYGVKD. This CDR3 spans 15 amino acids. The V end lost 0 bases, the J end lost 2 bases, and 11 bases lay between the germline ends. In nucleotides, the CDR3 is TGTGCCATCAGTGAGTCGGGGGGGGCCCCCTACGAGCAGTACTTC. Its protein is CAISESGGAPYEQYF.

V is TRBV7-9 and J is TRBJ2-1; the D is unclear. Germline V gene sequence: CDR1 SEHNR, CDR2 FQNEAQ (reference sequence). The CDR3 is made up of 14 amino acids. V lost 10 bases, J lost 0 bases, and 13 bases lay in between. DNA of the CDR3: TGTGCCACCGCGGAATTTCCCTCCTACAATGAGCAGTTCTTC. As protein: CATAEFPSYNEQFF.

Here the CDR3 reads CASSILATINSYEQYF. The CDR3, as DNA: TGTGCCAGCAGCATACTAGCGACCATAAACTCCTACGAGCAGTACTTC. V usage is TRBV7-2 and J usage is TRBJ2-7; TRBD2 agrees at 7 bases. With 5 bases clipped from V and 0 bases from J, the junction kept 10 bases outside the gene matches. The CDR3 extends over 16 amino acids. Germline CDR1 and CDR2: SGHTA and FQGNSA. The whole variable domain, filled in from reference TRBV7-2 and TRBJ2-7, reads GAGVSQSPSNKVTEKGKDVELRCDPISGHTALYWYRQSLGQGLEFLIYFQGNSAPDKSGLPSDRFSAERTGGSVSTLTIQRTQQEDSAVYLCASSILATINSYEQYFGPGTRLTVT.

The CDR3 protein is CASRPQGIGNQPQHF. The DNA for the CDR3 is TGTGCCAGCAGACCACAGGGGATCGGGAATCAGCCCCAGCATTTT. This sequence joins TRBV2 and TRBJ1-5, with 7 bases fitting TRBD1. The V gene's germline CDR1 is SNHLY and CDR2 FYNNEI. Trimming removed 6 bases from V and 4 bases from J; junction bases left unmatched: 9. The CDR3 sequence is 15 residues long. The full variable domain, rest sourced from reference TRBV2 and TRBJ1-5, is EPEVTQTPSHQVTQMGQEVILRCVPISNHLYFYWYRQILGQKVEFLVSFYNNEISEKSEIFDDQFSVERPDGSNFTLKIRSTKLEDSAMYFCASRPQGIGNQPQHFGDGTRLSIL.

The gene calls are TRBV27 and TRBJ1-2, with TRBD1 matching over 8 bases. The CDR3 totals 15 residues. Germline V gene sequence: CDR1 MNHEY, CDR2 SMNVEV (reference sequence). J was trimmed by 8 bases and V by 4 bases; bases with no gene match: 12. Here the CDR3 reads CASSSSPGGQGGYTF. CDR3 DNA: TGTGCCAGCAGTTCCAGCCCAGGGGGCCAAGGCGGCTACACCTTC.

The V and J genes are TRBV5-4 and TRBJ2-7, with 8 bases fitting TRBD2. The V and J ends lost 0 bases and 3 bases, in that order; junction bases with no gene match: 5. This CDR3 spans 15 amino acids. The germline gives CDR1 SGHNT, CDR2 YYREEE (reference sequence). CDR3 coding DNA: TGTGCCAGCAGCTTGGGAATAGCGGGGTTCTACGAGCAGTACTTC. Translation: CASSLGIAGFYEQYF.

The chain's CDR3 is CASKTMMGVEEQYF. For the CDR3, the DNA is TGCGCCAGCAAAACCATGATGGGGGTGGAAGAGCAGTACTTC. V usage is TRBV10-2 and J usage is TRBJ2-7, with D perhaps assigned TRBD1 or TRBD2 (5 bases each). The CDR3 totals 14 residues. Looked up from germline, CDR1 is WSHSY and CDR2 is SAAADI. Trimming removed 7 bases from V and 7 bases from J, with 20 bases in between.

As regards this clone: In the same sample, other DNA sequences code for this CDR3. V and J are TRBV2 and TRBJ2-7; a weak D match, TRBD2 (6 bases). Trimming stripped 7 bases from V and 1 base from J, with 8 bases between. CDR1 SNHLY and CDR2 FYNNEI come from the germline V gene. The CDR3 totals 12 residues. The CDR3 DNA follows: TGTGCCAGCACCGGGACTTCCTACGAGCAGTACTTC. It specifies CASTGTSYEQYF. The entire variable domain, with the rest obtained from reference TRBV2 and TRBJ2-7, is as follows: EPEVTQTPSHQVTQMGQEVILRCVPISNHLYFYWYRQILGQKVEFLVSFYNNEISEKSEIFDDQFSVERPDGSNFTLKIRSTKLEDSAMYFCASTGTSYEQYFGPGTRLTVT.

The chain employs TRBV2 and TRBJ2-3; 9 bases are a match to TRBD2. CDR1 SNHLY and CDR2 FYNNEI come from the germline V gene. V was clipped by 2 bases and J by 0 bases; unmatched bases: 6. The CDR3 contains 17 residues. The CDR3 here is CASSESAGGASTDTQYF. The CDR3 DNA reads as TGTGCCAGCAGTGAATCGGCGGGGGGGGCTAGCACAGATACGCAGTATTTT.

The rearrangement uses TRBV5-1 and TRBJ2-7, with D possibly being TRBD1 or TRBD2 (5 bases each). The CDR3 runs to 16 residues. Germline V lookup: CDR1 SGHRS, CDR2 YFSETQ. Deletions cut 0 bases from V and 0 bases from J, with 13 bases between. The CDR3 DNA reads TGCGCCAGCAGCTTGGGAGGGACGAAAAGCTCCTACGAGCAGTACTTC. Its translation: CASSLGGTKSSYEQYF.

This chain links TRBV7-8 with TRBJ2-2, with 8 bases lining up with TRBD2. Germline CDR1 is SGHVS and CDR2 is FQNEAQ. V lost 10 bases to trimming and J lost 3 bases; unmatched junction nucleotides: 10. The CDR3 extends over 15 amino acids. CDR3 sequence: CAIFGRAADTGELFF. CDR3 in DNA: TGTGCCATCTTCGGGAGGGCCGCCGACACCGGGGAGCTGTTTTTT.

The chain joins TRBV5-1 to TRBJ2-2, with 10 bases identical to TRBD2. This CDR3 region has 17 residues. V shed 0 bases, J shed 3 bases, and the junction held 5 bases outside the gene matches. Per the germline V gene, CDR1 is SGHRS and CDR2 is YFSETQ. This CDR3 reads CASSLEIAGGYTGELFF. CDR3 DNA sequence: TGCGCCAGCAGCTTGGAGATAGCGGGGGGCTACACCGGGGAGCTGTTTTTT.

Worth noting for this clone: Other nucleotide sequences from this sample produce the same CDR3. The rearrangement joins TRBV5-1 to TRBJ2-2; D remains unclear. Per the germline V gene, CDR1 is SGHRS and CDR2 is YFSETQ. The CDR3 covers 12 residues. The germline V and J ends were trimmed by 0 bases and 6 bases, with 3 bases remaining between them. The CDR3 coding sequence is TGCGCCAGCAGCTTGGTTGCCGGGGAGCTGTTTTTT. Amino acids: CASSLVAGELFF.

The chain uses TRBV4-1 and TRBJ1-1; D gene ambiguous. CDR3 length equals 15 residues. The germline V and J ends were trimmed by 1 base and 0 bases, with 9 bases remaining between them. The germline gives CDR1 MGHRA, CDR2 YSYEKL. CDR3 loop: CASSQAVGVNTEAFF. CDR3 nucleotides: TGCGCCAGCAGCCAAGCAGTGGGAGTGAACACTGAAGCTTTCTTT.

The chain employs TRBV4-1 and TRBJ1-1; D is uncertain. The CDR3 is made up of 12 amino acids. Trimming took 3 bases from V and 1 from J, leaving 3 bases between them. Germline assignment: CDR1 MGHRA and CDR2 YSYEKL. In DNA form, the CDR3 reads TGCGCCAGCAGCCAGAGGAACACTGAAGCTTTCTTT. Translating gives CASSQRNTEAFF.

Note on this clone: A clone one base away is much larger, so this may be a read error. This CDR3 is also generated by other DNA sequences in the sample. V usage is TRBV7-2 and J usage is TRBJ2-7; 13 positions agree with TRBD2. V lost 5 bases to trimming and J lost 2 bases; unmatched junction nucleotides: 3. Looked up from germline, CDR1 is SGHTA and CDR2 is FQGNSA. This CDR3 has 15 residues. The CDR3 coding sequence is TGTGCCAGCAGCCAACTAGCGGGAGGGCCCTACGAGCAGTACTTC. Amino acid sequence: CASSQLAGGPYEQYF.

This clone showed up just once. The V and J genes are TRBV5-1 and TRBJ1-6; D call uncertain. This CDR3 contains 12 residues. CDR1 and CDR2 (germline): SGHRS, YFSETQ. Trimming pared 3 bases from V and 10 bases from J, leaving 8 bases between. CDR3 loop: CASSWDGSPLHF. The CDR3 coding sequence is TGCGCCAGCAGCTGGGATGGGTCACCCCTCCACTTT.

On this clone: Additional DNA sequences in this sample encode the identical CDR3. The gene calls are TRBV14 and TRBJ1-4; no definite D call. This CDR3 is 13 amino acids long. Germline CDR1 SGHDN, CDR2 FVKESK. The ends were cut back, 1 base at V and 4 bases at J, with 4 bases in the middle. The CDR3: CASSQGVNEKLFF. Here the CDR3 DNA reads TGTGCCAGCAGCCAAGGAGTTAATGAAAAACTGTTTTTT.